This paragraph covers one TCR beta chain sequence. Its specificity is not known. Trimming stripped 5 bases from V and 7 bases from J, with 17 bases between. CDR1 ENHRY and CDR2 SYGVKD come from the germline V gene. The CDR3 totals 14 residues. The second PCR ran roughly 7 to 11 cycles with a sample-barcoded 5' primer and J-beta primers. Each TCR beta cDNA got a 12-nucleotide random molecular identifier. TCRdb re-called the 5' RACE reads with MiXCR, one entry per CDR3 protein. The repertoire holds 1.5 million to 2 million distinct CDR3 sequences, with around half as singletons. This sample was taken from a study of blood T cells in healthy people across ages. Findings of the study overall: Investigators treated diversity estimates from one million T cells as underestimates.

Caucasian, healthy and from Russia, the donors were aged between 6 and 90. Each sample used at least 6 million PBMCs. Sequencing used blood. The TCR was taken from a woman in her thirties or forties in good health. The chain is built from TRBV10-3 and TRBJ2-5, with a tentative D call TRBD2 (6 bases). In DNA, the CDR3 is TGTGCCATCAGTAAGAGCAGCACGGAGGGGACCCAGTACTTC. It encodes CAISKSSTEGTQYF.